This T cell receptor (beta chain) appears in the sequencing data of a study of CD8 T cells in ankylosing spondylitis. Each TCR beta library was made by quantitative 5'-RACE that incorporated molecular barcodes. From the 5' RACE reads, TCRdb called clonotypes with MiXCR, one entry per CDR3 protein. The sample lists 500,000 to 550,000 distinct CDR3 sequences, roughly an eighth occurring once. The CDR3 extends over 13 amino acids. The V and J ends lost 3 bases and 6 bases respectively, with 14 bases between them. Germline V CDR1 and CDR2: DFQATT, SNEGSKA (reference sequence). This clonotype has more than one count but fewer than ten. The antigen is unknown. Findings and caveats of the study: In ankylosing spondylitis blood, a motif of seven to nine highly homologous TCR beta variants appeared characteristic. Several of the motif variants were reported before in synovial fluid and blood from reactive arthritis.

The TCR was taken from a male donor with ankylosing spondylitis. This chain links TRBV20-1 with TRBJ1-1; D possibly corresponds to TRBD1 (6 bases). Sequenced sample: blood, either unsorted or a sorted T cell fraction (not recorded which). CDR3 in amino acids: CSARRTAQPEAFF. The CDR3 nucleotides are TGCAGTGCTAGGAGGACAGCCCAACCTGAAGCTTTCTTT.